This T cell receptor (beta chain) comes out of a study of regulatory T cells in long-lasting Graves disease. This clonotype appeared many times. The antigen remains unidentified. Study-wide points: TRBV28, TRBJ1-2 and TRBJ2-5 emerged as the favored segments in persistent disease.

Both iRepertoire HTBI primers and Arm-PCR of CDR3 regions were used to build the TCR beta libraries. Using its own MiXCR run on the multiplex PCR reads, TCRdb lists one record per CDR3 protein. The sample records hundreds of thousands of distinct CDR3 sequences, roughly a sixth being singletons. The sample's time point: newly diagnosed GD, antithyroid drugs for less than 3 months. Scientists built the TCR library using RNA that was extracted from PBMCs. V was cut by 7 bases and J by 6 bases, with 21 bases left in between. The CDR3 runs to 15 residues. Germline CDR1 reads SQVTM; CDR2 reads ANQGSEA. A further study also used this sample, focusing on T cells in Graves' hyperthyroidism and ophthalmopathy.

The chain has TRBV29-1 and TRBJ2-2; tentatively, D is TRBD1 (5 bases). The TCR originated in a man in his forties or fifties with Graves disease. The sample was peripheral blood mononuclear cells (PBMCs), taken at new diagnosis, from a patient treated with antithyroid drugs. The CDR3 loop is CSAQGAATYAGELFF. In DNA form, the CDR3 reads TGCAGCGCCCAGGGCGCAGCGACGTACGCCGGGGAGCTGTTTTTT.